Detailed here is one T cell receptor beta chain. The antigen is undetermined. The CDR3 is 13 amino acids. From germline, CDR1 is SGHTA and CDR2 FQGTGA. Trimming at V came to 5 bases and at J to 4 bases, leaving 2 bases not matched to a gene. The data belong to a study of OX40 agonist ivuxolimab in advanced cancers. Study-level results: By week 6 at 0.1 to 3.0 mg/kg, blood CD4+ and CD8+ T cells had expanded clonally.

The assay was immunoSEQ multiplex PCR, and TCRdb's table has in-frame clones only and misses some. The sample records 15,000 or so clones, over 75% being singletons. This clonotype originated in an adult with an advanced solid tumor such as melanoma, head and neck, liver or kidney cancer. The chain employs TRBV7-3 and TRBJ1-2; the match to TRBD1 covers 9 bases. Specimen: CD4+ or CD8+ T cells sorted from blood, collected in a trial of the OX40 agonist ivuxolimab. The CDR3 loop reads CASSLTGGYGYTF. DNA of the CDR3: TGTGCCAGCAGCCTGACAGGGGGCTATGGCTACACCTTC.